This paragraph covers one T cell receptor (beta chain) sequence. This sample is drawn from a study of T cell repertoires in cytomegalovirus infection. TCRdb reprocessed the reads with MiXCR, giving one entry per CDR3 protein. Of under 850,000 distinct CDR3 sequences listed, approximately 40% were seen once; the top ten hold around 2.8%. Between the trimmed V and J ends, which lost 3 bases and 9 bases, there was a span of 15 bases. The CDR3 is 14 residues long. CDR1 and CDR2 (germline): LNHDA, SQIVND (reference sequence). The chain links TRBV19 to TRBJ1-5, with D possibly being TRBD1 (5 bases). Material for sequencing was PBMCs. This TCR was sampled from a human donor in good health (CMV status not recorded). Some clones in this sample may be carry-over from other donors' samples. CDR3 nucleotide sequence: TGTGCCAGTAGTATGGTGCCAGGGAGCGTGCCCCAGCATTTT. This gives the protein CASSMVPGSVPQHF.